This TCR beta chain was sequenced for a study of post-analysis software for immune sequencing data. Study-wide results and limits: Controls had lower frequencies than patients of roughly five TRBV segments, which included TRBV5-6, TRBV5-1 and TRBV20-1.

A few counts support this clonotype. Its specificity is unknown. V shed 2 bases and J 0 bases; nucleotides not matched to a gene: 2. CDR1 and CDR2 (germline): MNHNY, SVGAGI (reference sequence). The CDR3 is 15 amino acids. Each TCR beta cDNA library carried unique molecular identifiers. Each CDR3 protein is one row after TCRdb ran MiXCR on the PCR reads. The repertoire has approximately 460,000 distinct CDR3 sequences, around 40% of them found once; the top ten carry about 12%. Sequencing was performed on blood. V is TRBV6-6 and J is TRBJ2-7, with 9 bases fitting TRBD1. The clonotype was recovered from a girl aged 5-17 years with multiple sclerosis. CDR3 protein: CASSYDRGTSYEQYF. The CDR3 region has the DNA TGTGCCAGCAGTTACGACAGGGGGACCTCCTACGAGCAGTACTTC.